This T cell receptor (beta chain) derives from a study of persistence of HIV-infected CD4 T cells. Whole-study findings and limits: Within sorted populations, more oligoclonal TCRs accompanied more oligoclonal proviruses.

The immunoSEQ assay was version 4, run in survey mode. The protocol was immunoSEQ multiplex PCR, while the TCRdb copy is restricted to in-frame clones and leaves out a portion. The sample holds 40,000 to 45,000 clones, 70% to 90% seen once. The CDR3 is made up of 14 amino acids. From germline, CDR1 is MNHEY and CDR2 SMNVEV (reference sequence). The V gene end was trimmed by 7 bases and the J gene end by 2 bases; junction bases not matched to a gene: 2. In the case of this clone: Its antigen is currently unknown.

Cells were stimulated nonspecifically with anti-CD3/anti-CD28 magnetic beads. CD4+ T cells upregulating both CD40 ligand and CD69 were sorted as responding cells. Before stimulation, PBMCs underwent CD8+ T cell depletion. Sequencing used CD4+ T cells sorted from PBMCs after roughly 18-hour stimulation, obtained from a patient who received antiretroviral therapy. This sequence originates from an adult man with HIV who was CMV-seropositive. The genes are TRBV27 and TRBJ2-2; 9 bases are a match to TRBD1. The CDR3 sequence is CASKTGGNTGELFF. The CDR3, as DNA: TGTGCCAGCAAGACAGGGGGAAACACCGGGGAGCTGTTTTTT.